The 2 T cell receptor beta chains below all came from one sample that was sequenced in a study of Ad26.COV2.S vaccination and SARS-CoV-2 variants. The method was immunoSEQ multiplex PCR; TCRdb's version includes in-frame clones alone and lacks a portion of them. This table has almost 400,000 clones, about 91% appearing once. The treatment: some 19 received Ad26.COV2.S at low or high dose, single or two shots; roughly five received placebo; per-sample allocation not given. Specimen acquisition occurred on day 63 following the initial vaccine or placebo injection. Source: peripheral blood, taken in a trial of Ad26.COV2.S vaccine versus placebo. The receptors were gathered from a person aged 18-60 years who received the Ad26.COV2.S COVID-19 vaccine or a placebo.

The V call is TRBV28, the J call TRBJ2-6; D is possibly TRBD1 (5 bases). The germline gives CDR1 MDHEN, CDR2 SYDVKM. The CDR3 is made up of 24 amino acids. The V end lost 7 bases, the J end lost 0 bases, and 37 bases lay between the germline ends. CDR3: CASNDFRVSTLMGSPSSGANVLTF. The CDR3 DNA sequence: TGTGCCAGCAACGATTTCAGGGTGAGCACGTTAATGGGGTCGCCGAGCTCTGGGGCCAACGTCCTGACTTTC.

The chain joins TRBV11-3 to TRBJ1-1; D unresolved. Trimming shortened V by 2 bases and J by 7 bases, and 11 bases separated the two germline ends. The CDR3 is made up of 13 amino acids. Germline CDR1 and CDR2: SGHNT and YENEEA. The CDR3 DNA follows: TGTGCCAGCAGCTTATTTAAAGGGAGTGAAGCTTTCTTT. It is translated as CASSLFKGSEAFF. The full variable domain, its missing parts supplied by reference TRBV11-3 and TRBJ1-1, is EAGVVQSPRYKIIEKKQPVAFWCNPISGHNTLYWYLQNLGQGPELLIRYENEEAVDDSQLPKDRFSAERLKGVDSTLKIQPAELGDSAVYLCASSLFKGSEAFFGQGTRLTVV.